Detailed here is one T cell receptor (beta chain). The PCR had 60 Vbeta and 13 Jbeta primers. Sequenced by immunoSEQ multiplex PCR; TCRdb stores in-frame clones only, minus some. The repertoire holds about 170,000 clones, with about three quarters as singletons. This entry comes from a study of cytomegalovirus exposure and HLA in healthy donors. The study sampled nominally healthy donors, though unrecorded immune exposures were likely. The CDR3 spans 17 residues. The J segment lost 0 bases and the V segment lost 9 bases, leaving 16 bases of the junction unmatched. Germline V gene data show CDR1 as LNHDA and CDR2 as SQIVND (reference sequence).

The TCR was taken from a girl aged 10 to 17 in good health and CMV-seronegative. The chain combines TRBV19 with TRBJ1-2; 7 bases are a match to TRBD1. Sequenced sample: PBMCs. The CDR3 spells CASTNSGAGQTNYGYTF. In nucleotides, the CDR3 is TGTGCCAGCACCAATTCGGGGGCGGGACAGACTAACTATGGCTACACCTTC.